One TCR beta chain is described in this entry. The target of this receptor is not known. Base qualities are not at hand, and no much larger clone is one base apart. The CDR3 has 17 amino acids, counting the end cysteine and phenylalanine. Only the CDR3 DNA is retained, 51 bases long and in frame from the first base. CDR1 and CDR2 (SGHNT, YENEEA) derive from the germline V gene. V lost 4 bases and J lost 3 bases, and the count of bases not matched to a germline gene is 12. The immunoSEQ Assay, a bias-controlled multiplex PCR, was used to amplify TCRbeta CDR3 regions from genomic DNA. Processing in the source paper ran as follows. The number of nucleated cells in each sample was estimated from the amplification of reference gene primers within the assay. Sequence reads were collapsed and filtered to measure the absolute abundance of every unique TCRbeta CDR3 rearrangement. For each sample, productive Simpson clonality was calculated as the square root of Simpson's diversity index over productive rearrangements. TCRdb provides this immuneACCESS table in a form limited to in-frame rearrangements. Some clones are lacking; in checked studies, under half of them reflect an unresolved V gene, and why the rest are absent is not known. V and J calls and clone size come straight from that table; D and trimming were deduced from the DNA. In this sample the table shows some 300,000 clones, roughly 90% of which occur a single time. The top ten clonotypes cover 3.5% to 4.5% of the sample.

Participants in the prospective study were enrolled through a virtual design, were aged roughly 18 to 100 years, and lived in roughly 26 United States geographic areas. Cohort assignment in the prospective study relied on participant-reported clinical history from a screening survey and a study questionnaire. In the prospective study, mobile phlebotomists collected whole blood, serum and a nasopharyngeal or oropharyngeal swab from each participant. Participants in the prospective study had the option to provide additional blood draws and questionnaires over a roughly two-month period. Blood samples from the prospective study were shipped frozen or at room temperature prior to DNA extraction. This entry comes from a study of blood T cell repertoires in COVID-19 (TCRdb year 2020). Background for the entire study: Samples from collaborators originated in the United States, Italy and Spain and spanned both the acute and convalescent phases of COVID-19. The prospective study material was composed of cDNA or gDNA derived from T cells, B-cell-depleted T cells, or PBMCs. Subjects who had been exposed to COVID-19, were actively infected with it, or had recovered from it provided the deeply sampled blood TCRbeta repertoires that made up the dataset. The repertoires were released in a freely available public database intended as a resource for research on the immune response to SARS-CoV-2. The samples were drawn from two sources: the first 160 participants of the ongoing ImmuneRACE study, and approximately 1,300 subjects contributed by 6 global collaborators. A de-identified subject ID, COVID-19 status, age in years and sex were almost always included in the sample metadata. Where HLA class I and class II types were available, the types were taken from metadata supplied by the sample provider, not from assay-based typing.

Results the study describes overall, beyond this receptor: The quantity of clinical and demographic metadata differed by source and by participant and was supplied without curation.

The TCR was taken from a woman under 30 with acute COVID-19. What was sequenced was PBMCs or T cells enriched from blood (not recorded which). The chain is assembled from TRBV11-3 and TRBJ1-2, and 9 junctional nucleotides match TRBD1. The DNA sequence reads TGTGCCAGCAGCTCGACGATTAGACAGGGGGAGGACTATGGCTACACCTTC. Translated, this is CASSSTIRQGEDYGYTF.